This passage covers 19 T cell receptor beta chains from one sample sequenced in a study of T cells in women clearing cervical HPV infection. The table came from immunoSEQ multiplex PCR; TCRdb's copy has only in-frame clones and leaves some out. The sample table includes about 26,000 clones. The sample was blood buffy coat. All receptors derive from a woman between 18 and 69 years old with a cervical HPV16 infection that either progressed to CIN3+ or cleared (not recorded which).

The sequenced part of the CDR3 DNA is TGTGCCAGCAGCTTAGTAAAGGGGGCGGGTTCACCC. Translation gives CASSLVKGAGSP. The whole CDR3 region reads CASSLVKGAGSPLHF. The V and J genes are TRBV7-2 and TRBJ1-6, with TRBD1 matching 7 bases. The read terminates 3 residues before the CDR3 end, so the remaining end is supplied by the germline J gene. Losses at the gene ends were 1 base for V and 9 bases for J; bases not matched to a gene: 6. This CDR3 region has 15 residues. CDR1 SGHTA and CDR2 FQGNSA come from the germline V gene.

A word on this clone: The read falls 3 residues short of the CDR3 end, and the missing part is taken from the germline J gene. The genes are TRBV6-2 or TRBV6-3 and TRBJ1-2; TRBD1 matches 9 bases. Germline V gene data show CDR1 as MNHEY and CDR2 as SVGEGT. This CDR3 has 16 amino acids. The trim removed 10 bases at V and 2 bases at J, leaving 14 bases unmatched. The CDR3 is CATQGDHRGRNYGYTF. CDR3 DNA, as far as it was read: TGTGCCACCCAGGGGGATCACAGGGGGCGCAACTATGGC.

On this clone: The CDR3 is cut off 3 residues early in the read; its end comes from the germline J gene. The chain carries TRBV5-4 and TRBJ2-3; TRBD2 aligns across 10 bases. V gave up 2 bases and J gave up 8 bases; unmatched junction bases: 8. The germline V gene encodes CDR1 SGHNT and CDR2 YYREEE (reference sequence). CDR3 size: 15 residues. The CDR3 DNA, read in part, is TGTGCCAGCAGCTTCCAAGCGGGGGGGCCCAGTACG. Translated: CASSFQAGGPST. The CDR3 reads in full as CASSFQAGGPSTQYF.

Points on this clone: The read gets to within 3 residues of the CDR3 end, and the germline J gene fills in the rest. The V call is TRBV6-2 or TRBV6-3, the J call TRBJ2-5, with TRBD2 as a possible D gene (5 bases). V shed 6 bases and J shed 4 bases, with 24 bases lying between them. From germline, CDR1 is MNHEY and CDR2 SVGEGT. The CDR3 runs 17 residues. CDR3 protein: CASRPEADNFLIETQYF. CDR3 DNA, as far as it was read: TGTGCCAGCAGACCGGAGGCCGACAATTTTCTCATAGAGACC.

In regard to this clone: The read ends 3 residues early relative to the CDR3; the germline J gene fills the gap. This sample also contains other DNA sequences that code for the same CDR3. J is TRBJ1-2 and V is TRBV18, with TRBD1 matching over 11 bases. CDR1 is KGHSH and CDR2 is LQKENI in the germline V gene. The CDR3 has 17 residues. CDR3 DNA (partial): TGTGCCAGCTCACCAATCGCTAGGACAGGGGGCTCATCAGGC. As protein: CASSPIARTGGSSG. The whole CDR3 sequence reads CASSPIARTGGSSGYTF.

The CDR3 loop is CSVSPGETQYF. CDR3 DNA, as far as it was read: TGCAGTGTTTCGCCGGGGGAGACC. The rearrangement uses TRBV20-1 and TRBJ2-5, with a tentative D call TRBD2 (5 bases). Sequencing ends 3 residues short of the CDR3 end; the germline J gene provides the rest. V lost 7 bases, J lost 5 bases, and 11 bases lay in between. This CDR3 has 11 residues. CDR1 and CDR2 (germline): DFQATT, SNEGSKA (reference sequence).

On this clone: The read terminates 3 residues before the CDR3 end, so the remaining end is supplied by the germline J gene. The chain joins TRBV5-1 to TRBJ1-2; TRBD1 aligns across 8 bases. The V gene end was trimmed by 1 base and the J gene end by 6 bases; junction bases not matched to a gene: 8. The germline V gene encodes CDR1 SGHRS and CDR2 YFSETQ. The CDR3 consists of 15 residues. The covered CDR3 bases are TGCGCCAGCAGCTTGTCGGCAGGGGGCATGGATGGC. It encodes CASSLSAGGMDG. The CDR3 in full is CASSLSAGGMDGYTF.

CDR3 loop: CSARDRGQKAHGYTF. The part of the CDR3 DNA that was read is TGCAGTGCTAGAGATCGCGGCCAAAAGGCACATGGC. This sequence joins TRBV20-1 and TRBJ1-2, with D uncertain. The read ends 3 residues early relative to the CDR3; the germline J gene fills the gap. CDR1 is DFQATT, CDR2 SNEGSKA, per germline (reference sequence). The CDR3 is made up of 15 amino acids. The V end lost 0 bases, the J end lost 6 bases, and 17 bases lay between the germline ends.

As to this clone: Coverage ceases 3 residues before the CDR3 finishes, and the germline J gene fills in the end. The J gene is TRBJ1-6, the V gene TRBV20-1; D might be TRBD1 (6 bases). Per germline, CDR1 DFQATT and CDR2 SNEGSKA (reference sequence). Trimming left V 5 bases short and J 1 base short, with 9 bases between. This CDR3 has 14 residues. The sequenced CDR3 bases are TGCAGTGCTCCGGACAGATCCTATAATTCACCC. Encoded protein: CSAPDRSYNSP. The CDR3 reads in full as CSAPDRSYNSPLHF.

A note on this clone: The CDR3 is cut off 3 residues early in the read; its end comes from the germline J gene. The chain uses TRBV6-2 or TRBV6-3 and TRBJ2-2, with D uncertain. The V gene's germline CDR1 is MNHEY and CDR2 SVGEGT. The CDR3 runs 14 residues. Trimming took 2 bases from V and 4 from J, leaving 8 bases between them. This chain's CDR3 is CASSYTEITGELFF. CDR3 bases read: TGTGCCAGCAGTTACACAGAAATCACCGGGGAG.

Points on this clone: The read falls 3 residues short of the CDR3 end, and the missing part is taken from the germline J gene. V gene TRBV7-2 combines with J gene TRBJ1-1, with 11 bases matching TRBD1. The germline V gene encodes CDR1 SGHTA and CDR2 FQGNSA. The ends lost 5 bases at V and 5 bases at J; junction bases unmatched: 7. This CDR3 contains 15 residues. The CDR3 loop is CASSPGTGGKTEAFF. The sequenced CDR3 bases are TGTGCCAGCAGCCCCGGGACAGGGGGGAAAACTGAA.

The sequenced part of the CDR3 DNA is TGTGCCTGGAGCGCGGGCCCTCTTTACGAG. This gives the protein CAWSAGPLYE. The whole CDR3 is CAWSAGPLYEQYF. This rearrangement joins TRBV30 to TRBJ2-7; maybe TRBD2 (5 bases). Coverage ceases 3 residues before the CDR3 finishes, and the germline J gene fills in the end. CDR1 and CDR2 from the germline V gene are GTSNPN and SVGIG (reference sequence). This CDR3 is built from 13 residues. Trimming took off 3 bases at V and 4 bases at J, with 13 bases between the two ends.

Of note for this clone: The CDR3 end lies 3 residues beyond the end of the read and is filled in from the germline J gene. The chain is built from TRBV19 and TRBJ2-7; tentative D call: TRBD1 (6 bases). Germline values: CDR1 LNHDA, CDR2 SQIVND (reference sequence). Trimming removed 5 bases from V and 3 bases from J, with 11 bases in between. The CDR3 is made up of 13 amino acids. Incomplete CDR3 DNA: TGTGCCAGTAGTGGCCGGGACAACTACGAG. Protein sequence: CASSGRDNYE. The entire CDR3 reads CASSGRDNYEQYF.

About this clone: The read ends 3 residues shy of where the CDR3 ends; the end is completed using the germline J gene. The chain carries TRBV19 and TRBJ1-1; maybe TRBD1 (5 bases). The V and J ends lost 1 base and 3 bases respectively, with 12 bases between them. Germline loops: CDR1 LNHDA, CDR2 SQIVND (reference sequence). CDR3 length: 15 amino acids. Partial CDR3 DNA: TGTGCCAGTAGTATAGCAAGGAGGGGAGACACTGAA. Protein sequence: CASSIARRGDTE. The CDR3 reads in full as CASSIARRGDTEAFF.

This CDR3 reads CASSLTGVQPQHF. Partial CDR3 DNA: TGTGCCAGCAGCTTGACAGGGGTTCAGCCC. V usage is TRBV7-9 and J usage is TRBJ1-5; 8 nucleotides match TRBD1. With the read ending 3 residues before the CDR3 end, the germline J gene is used to fill in that end. Germline lookup yields CDR1 SEHNR and CDR2 FQNEAQ (reference sequence). J was trimmed by 6 bases and V by 3 bases; bases with no gene match: 1. The length of the CDR3 is 13 residues.

In regard to this clone: The read ends 3 residues early relative to the CDR3; the germline J gene fills the gap. Distinct nucleotide sequences in the sample also encode this CDR3. The chain employs TRBV19 and TRBJ2-1; 8 bases align to TRBD2. Looked up from germline, CDR1 is LNHDA and CDR2 is SQIVND (reference sequence). V dropped 1 base and J dropped 3; count of bases not matched to a gene: 2. The CDR3 length is 15 residues. The sequenced CDR3 bases are TGTGCCAGTAGTATAGGTCTAGCGGGCTACAATGAG. Translation gives CASSIGLAGYNE. The entire CDR3 sequence reads CASSIGLAGYNEQFF.

In the case of this clone: The read ends 3 residues early relative to the CDR3; the germline J gene fills the gap. V and J are TRBV19 and TRBJ2-1, with 12 bases aligning to TRBD2. J lost 8 bases, V lost 5 bases, and 4 bases had no gene match. Looked up from germline, CDR1 is LNHDA and CDR2 is SQIVND (reference sequence). CDR3 length equals 14 residues. Incomplete CDR3 DNA: TGTGCCAGTAGTCGGACTAGCGGGGTATATGAG. Its protein product is CASSRTSGVYE. The complete CDR3 reads CASSRTSGVYEQFF.

As to this clone: The read terminates 3 residues ahead of where the CDR3 ends, so the germline J gene completes it. The chain links TRBV5-1 to TRBJ2-7; perhaps TRBD1 as D (5 bases). The germline V gene encodes CDR1 SGHRS and CDR2 YFSETQ. This CDR3 region has 14 residues. V lost 5 bases and J lost 6, with 18 bases in between. This chain's CDR3 is CASRIQGLFGEQYF. The part of the CDR3 DNA that was read is TGCGCCAGCAGGATTCAGGGCTTGTTCGGCGAG.

On this clone: The read comes to an end 3 residues before the CDR3 does, leaving the germline J gene to fill in the end. The chain links TRBV7-2 to TRBJ1-1; D may be TRBD1 (6 bases). Germline-derived CDR1 and CDR2 are SGHTA and FQGNSA. V was shortened by 1 base and J by 1 base, with 10 bases between the two germline ends. The CDR3 length is 15 residues. The covered CDR3 bases are TGTGCCAGCAGCTTAGGGGCAGGGGCGAACACTGAA. Protein: CASSLGAGANTE. The whole CDR3 region reads CASSLGAGANTEAFF.